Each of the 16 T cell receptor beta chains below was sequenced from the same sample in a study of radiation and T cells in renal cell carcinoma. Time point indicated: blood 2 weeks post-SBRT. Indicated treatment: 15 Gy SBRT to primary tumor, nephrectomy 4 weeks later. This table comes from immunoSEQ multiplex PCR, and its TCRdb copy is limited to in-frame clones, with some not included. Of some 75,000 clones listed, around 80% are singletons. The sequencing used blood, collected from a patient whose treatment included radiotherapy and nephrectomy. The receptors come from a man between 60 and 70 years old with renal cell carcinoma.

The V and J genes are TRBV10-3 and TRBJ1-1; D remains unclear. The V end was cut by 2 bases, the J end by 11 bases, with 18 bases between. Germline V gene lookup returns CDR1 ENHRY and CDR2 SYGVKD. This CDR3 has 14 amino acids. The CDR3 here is CAISEGAIAKEAFF. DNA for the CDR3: TGTGCCATCAGTGAGGGCGCGATTGCGAAGGAGGCTTTCTTT.

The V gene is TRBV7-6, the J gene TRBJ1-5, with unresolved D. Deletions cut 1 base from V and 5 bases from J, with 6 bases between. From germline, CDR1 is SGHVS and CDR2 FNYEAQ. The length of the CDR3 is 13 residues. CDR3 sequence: CASSLGPYQPQHF. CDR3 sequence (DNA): TGTGCCAGCAGCTTAGGACCTTATCAGCCCCAGCATTTT. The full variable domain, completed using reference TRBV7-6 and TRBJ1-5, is GAGVSQSPRYKVTKRGQDVALRCDPISGHVSLYWYRQALGQGPEFLTYFNYEAQQDKSGLPNDRFSAERPEGSISTLTIQRTEQRDSAMYRCASSLGPYQPQHFGDGTRLSIL.

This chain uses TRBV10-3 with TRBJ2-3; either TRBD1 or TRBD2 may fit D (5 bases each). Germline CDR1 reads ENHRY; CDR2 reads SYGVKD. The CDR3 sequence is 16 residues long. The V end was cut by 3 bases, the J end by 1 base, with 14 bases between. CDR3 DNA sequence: TGTGCCATCAGTGAATCTGGGGGAGAGGGCACAGATACGCAGTATTTT. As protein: CAISESGGEGTDTQYF.

The CDR3 region is CASSESREEETQYF. The CDR3 DNA is TGCGCCAGCAGTGAGTCGCGAGAGGAAGAGACCCAGTACTTC. J is TRBJ2-5 and V is TRBV10-1; D gene ambiguous. CDR3 size: 14 residues. V was trimmed by 0 bases and J by 3 bases, leaving 8 bases between them. CDR1 WNHNN and CDR2 SYGVQD come from the germline V gene (reference sequence).

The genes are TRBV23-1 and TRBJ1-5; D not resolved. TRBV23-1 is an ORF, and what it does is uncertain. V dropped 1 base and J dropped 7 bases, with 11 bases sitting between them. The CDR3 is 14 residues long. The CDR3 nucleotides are TGCGCCAGCAGTCAATACGGGAGTCGACAGCCCCAGCATTTT. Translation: CASSQYGSRQPQHF.

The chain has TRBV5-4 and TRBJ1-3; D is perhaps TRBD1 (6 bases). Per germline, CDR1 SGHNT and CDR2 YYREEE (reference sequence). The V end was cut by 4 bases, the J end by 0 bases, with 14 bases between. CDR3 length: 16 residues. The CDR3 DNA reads TGTGCCAGCAGCCTAGACAGGCCCAGCTCTGGAAACACCATATATTTT. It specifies CASSLDRPSSGNTIYF.

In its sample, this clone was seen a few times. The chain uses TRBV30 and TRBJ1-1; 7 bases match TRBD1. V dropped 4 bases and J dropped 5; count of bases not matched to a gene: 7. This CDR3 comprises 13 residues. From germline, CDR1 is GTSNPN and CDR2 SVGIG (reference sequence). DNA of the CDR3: TGTGCCTGGATCCTTCCAGGGGGGACTGAAGCTTTCTTT. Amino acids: CAWILPGGTEAFF.

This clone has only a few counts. The CDR3 DNA reads TGTGCCAGCAGTTCCCAGGGACTAGCGGCCTACAATGAGCAGTTCTTC. Its translation is CASSSQGLAAYNEQFF. V and J are TRBV6-5 and TRBJ2-1, with 11 bases that match TRBD2. The CDR3 runs to 16 residues. The V gene end was trimmed by 4 bases and the J gene end by 2 bases; junction bases not matched to a gene: 4. Germline CDR1 and CDR2: MNHEY and SVGAGI.

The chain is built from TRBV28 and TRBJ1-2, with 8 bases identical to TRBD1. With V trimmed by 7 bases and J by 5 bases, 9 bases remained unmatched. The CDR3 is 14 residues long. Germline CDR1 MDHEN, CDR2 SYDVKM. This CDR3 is CASTRTGTGYGYTF. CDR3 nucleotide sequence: TGTGCCAGCACCCGAACCGGGACAGGATATGGCTACACCTTC.

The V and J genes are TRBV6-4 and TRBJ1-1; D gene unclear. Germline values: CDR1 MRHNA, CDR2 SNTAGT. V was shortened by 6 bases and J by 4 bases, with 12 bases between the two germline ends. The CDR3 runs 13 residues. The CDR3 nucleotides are TGTGCCAGCAGCCTAGAGGGTTCCACTGAAGCTTTCTTT. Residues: CASSLEGSTEAFF.

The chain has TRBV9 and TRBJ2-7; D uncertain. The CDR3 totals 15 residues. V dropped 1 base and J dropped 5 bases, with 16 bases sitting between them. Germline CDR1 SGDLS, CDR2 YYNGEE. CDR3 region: CASSVKSTRPHEQYF. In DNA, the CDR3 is TGTGCCAGCAGCGTAAAGTCTACCAGACCCCACGAGCAGTACTTC.

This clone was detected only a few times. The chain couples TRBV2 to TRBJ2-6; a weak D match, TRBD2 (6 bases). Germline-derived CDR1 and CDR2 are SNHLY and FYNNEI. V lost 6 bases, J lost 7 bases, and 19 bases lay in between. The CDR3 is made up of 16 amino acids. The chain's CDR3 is CASRYPGGVEANVLTF. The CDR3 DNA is TGTGCCAGCAGGTATCCCGGAGGGGTGGAAGCCAACGTCCTGACTTTC. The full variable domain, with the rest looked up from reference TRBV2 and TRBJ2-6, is EPEVTQTPSHQVTQMGQEVILRCVPISNHLYFYWYRQILGQKVEFLVSFYNNEISEKSEIFDDQFSVERPDGSNFTLKIRSTKLEDSAMYFCASRYPGGVEANVLTFGAGSRLTVL.

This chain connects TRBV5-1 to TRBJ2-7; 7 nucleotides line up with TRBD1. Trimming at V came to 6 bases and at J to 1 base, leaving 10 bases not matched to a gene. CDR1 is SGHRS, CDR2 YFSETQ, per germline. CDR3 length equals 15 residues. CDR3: CASTDRRTGSYEQYF. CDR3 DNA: TGCGCCAGCACTGATCGGAGGACAGGTTCCTACGAGCAGTACTTC.

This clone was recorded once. CDR3 region: CASRLAGSDLNEQFF. The CDR3 nucleotides read TGTGCCAGTAGACTGGCAGGAAGTGACCTTAATGAGCAGTTCTTC. The V call is TRBV19, the J call TRBJ2-1; no clear D. The germline V and J ends were trimmed by 6 bases and 7 bases, with 19 bases remaining between them. The CDR3 loop spans 15 amino acids. Germline assignment: CDR1 LNHDA and CDR2 SQIVND (reference sequence).

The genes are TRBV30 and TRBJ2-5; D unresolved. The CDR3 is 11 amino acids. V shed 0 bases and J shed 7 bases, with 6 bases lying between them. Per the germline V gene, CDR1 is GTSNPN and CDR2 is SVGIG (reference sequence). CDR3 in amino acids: CAWSVIGTQYF. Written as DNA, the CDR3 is TGTGCCTGGAGTGTTATCGGGACCCAGTACTTC.

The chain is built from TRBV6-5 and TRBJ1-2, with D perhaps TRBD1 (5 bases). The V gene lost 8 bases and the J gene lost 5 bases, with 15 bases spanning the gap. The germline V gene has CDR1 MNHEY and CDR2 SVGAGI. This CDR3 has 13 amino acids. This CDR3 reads CASGVRGSYGYTF. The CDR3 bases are TGTGCCAGCGGAGTGAGGGGAAGTTATGGCTACACCTTC.